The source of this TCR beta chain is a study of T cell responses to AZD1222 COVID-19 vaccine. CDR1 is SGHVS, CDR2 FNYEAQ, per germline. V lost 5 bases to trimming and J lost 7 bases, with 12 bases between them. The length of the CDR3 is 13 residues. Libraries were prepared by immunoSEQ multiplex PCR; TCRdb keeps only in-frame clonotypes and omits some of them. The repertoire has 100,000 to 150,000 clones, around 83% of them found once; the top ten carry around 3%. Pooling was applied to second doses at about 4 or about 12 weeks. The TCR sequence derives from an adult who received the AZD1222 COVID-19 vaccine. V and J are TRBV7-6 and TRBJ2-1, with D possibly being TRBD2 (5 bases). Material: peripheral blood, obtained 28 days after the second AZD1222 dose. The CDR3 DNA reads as TGTGCCAGCAGCCCAAGGACTGGAAATGAGCAGTTCTTC. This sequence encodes CASSPRTGNEQFF. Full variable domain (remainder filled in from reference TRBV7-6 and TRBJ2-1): GAGVSQSPRYKVTKRGQDVALRCDPISGHVSLYWYRQALGQGPEFLTYFNYEAQQDKSGLPNDRFSAERPEGSISTLTIQRTEQRDSAMYRCASSPRTGNEQFFGPGTRLTVL.